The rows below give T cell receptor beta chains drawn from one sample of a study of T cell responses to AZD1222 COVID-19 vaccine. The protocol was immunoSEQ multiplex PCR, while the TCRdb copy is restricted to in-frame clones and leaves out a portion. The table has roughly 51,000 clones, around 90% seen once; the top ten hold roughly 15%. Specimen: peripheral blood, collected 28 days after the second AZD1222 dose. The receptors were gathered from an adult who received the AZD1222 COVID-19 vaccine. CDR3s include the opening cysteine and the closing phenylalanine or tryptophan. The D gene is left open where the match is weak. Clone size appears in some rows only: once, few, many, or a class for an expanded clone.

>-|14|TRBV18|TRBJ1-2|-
TGTGCCAGCTCACCCGGCTCGGGCCGTGATGGCTACACCTTC
CASSPGSGRDGYTF
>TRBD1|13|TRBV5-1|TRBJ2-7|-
TGCGCCAGCAGCTGGGTACAGGGGTACGAGCAGTACTTC
CASSWVQGYEQYF
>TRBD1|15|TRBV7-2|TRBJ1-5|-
TGTGCCAGCAGCTTAGGACAGGGCGAGAATCAGCCCCAGCATTTT
CASSLGQGENQPQHF
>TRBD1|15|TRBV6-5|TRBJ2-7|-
TGTGCCAGCAGACTCAGACCTGGACAGGGCAACGAGCAGTACTTC
CASRLRPGQGNEQYF
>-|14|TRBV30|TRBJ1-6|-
TGTGCCTGGAGTGTAGGTTGGGGTAATTCACCCCTCCACTTT
CAWSVGWGNSPLHF
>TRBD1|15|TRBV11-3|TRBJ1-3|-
TGTGCCAGCAGCTCCTTGGGACAGTCTGGAAACACCATATATTTT
CASSSLGQSGNTIYF
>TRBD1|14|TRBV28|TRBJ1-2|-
TGTGCCAGCAGTTGGGGACAGGGACCCTATGGCTACACCTTC
CASSWGQGPYGYTF
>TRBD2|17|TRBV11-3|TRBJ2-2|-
TGTGCCAGCAGCCCCAGCCACGCACTAGCGTCCACCGGGGAGCTGTTTTTT
CASSPSHALASTGELFF
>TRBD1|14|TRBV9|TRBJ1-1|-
TGTGCCAGCAGCCCCCGGGACAGGGGTAGGGAAGCTTTCTTT
CASSPRDRGREAFF
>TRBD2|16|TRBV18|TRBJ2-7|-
TGTGCCAGCTCACCCGGGACTAGCGGGAGGAGGTACGAGCAGTACTTC
CASSPGTSGRRYEQYF
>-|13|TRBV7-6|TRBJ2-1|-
TGTGCCAGCAGGGGGGCGGCCGGGAATGAGCAGTTCTTC
CASRGAAGNEQFF
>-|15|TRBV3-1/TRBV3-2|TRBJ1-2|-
TGTGCCAGCAGCCATACAGGGAAAAGTGGAAATGGCTACACCTTC
CASSHTGKSGNGYTF
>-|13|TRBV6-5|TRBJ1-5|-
TGTGCCAGCAGAGGACAAATCAATCAGCCCCAGCATTTT
CASRGQINQPQHF
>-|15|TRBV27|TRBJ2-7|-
TGTGCCAGCAGTTTACTCAGGGACCAATCCTACGAGCAGTACTTC
CASSLLRDQSYEQYF
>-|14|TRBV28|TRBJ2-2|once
TGTGCCAGCAGTGGAACCAGGGGTCCCGGGGAGCTGTTTTTT
CASSGTRGPGELFF
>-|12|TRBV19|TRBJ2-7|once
TGTGCCAGTAGCCAGGACGGATGGGAGCAGTACTTC
CASSQDGWEQYF
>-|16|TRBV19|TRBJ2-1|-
TGTGCCAGTAGTCCAGGGACCTTGGGCTCCTACAATGAGCAGTTCTTC
CASSPGTLGSYNEQFF
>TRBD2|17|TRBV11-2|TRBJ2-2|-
TGTGCCAGCAGCTTAAGATGGGCGGGAGAGAACACCGGGGAGCTGTTTTTT
CASSLRWAGENTGELFF
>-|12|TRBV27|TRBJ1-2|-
TGTGCCAGCAGGGGGGGGTACTATGGCTACACCTTC
CASRGGYYGYTF
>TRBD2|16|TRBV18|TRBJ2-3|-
TGTGCCAGCTCAACCAGACTAGCGGGAGAGACAGATACGCAGTATTTT
CASSTRLAGETDTQYF
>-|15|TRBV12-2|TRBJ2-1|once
TGTGCAAGTCGTGAAAGGACGGGAGTGGGGAATGAGCAGTTCTTC
CASRERTGVGNEQFF
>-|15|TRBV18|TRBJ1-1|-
TGTGCCAGCTCACTAACGGGACGGACGAACACTGAAGCTTTCTTT
CASSLTGRTNTEAFF
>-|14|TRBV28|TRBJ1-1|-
TGTGCCAGCAGCCCCGGACGCCAGAACACTGAAGCTTTCTTT
CASSPGRQNTEAFF
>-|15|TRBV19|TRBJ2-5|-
TGTGCCAGTAGTCAGGGGCCTGGAATCCAAGAGACCCAGTACTTC
CASSQGPGIQETQYF
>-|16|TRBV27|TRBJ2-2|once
TGTGCCAGCAGGTCGGATACGGGGCCCTACACCGGGGAGCTGTTTTTT
CASRSDTGPYTGELFF
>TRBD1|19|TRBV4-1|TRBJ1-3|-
TGCGCCAGCAGCCAAGGAGAAAGGACAGGCAGAGCGGCTGGAAACACCATATATTTT
CASSQGERTGRAAGNTIYF
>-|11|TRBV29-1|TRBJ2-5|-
TGCAGCTTCGGAGGGCAAGAGACCCAGTACTTC
CSFGGQETQYF
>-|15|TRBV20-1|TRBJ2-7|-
TGCAGTGCTAGTAGGAGGGGTGCCCTCCCCTACGAGCAGTACTTC
CSASRRGALPYEQYF
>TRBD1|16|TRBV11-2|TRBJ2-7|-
TGTGCCAGCAGCAGATACTCGGGACAGAGAGCCTACGAGCAGTACTTC
CASSRYSGQRAYEQYF
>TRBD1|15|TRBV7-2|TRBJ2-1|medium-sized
TGTGCCAGCAGCCGGACAGGGACAAAGTACAATGAGCAGTTCTTC
CASSRTGTKYNEQFF
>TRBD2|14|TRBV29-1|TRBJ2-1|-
TGCAGCGTTGGAGGACTAGCGGGAGGATATGAGCAGTTCTTC
CSVGGLAGGYEQFF
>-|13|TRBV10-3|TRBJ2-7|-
TGTGCCATCAGTGAGTCGAGATCTTACGAGCAGTACTTC
CAISESRSYEQYF
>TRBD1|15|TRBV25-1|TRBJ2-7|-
TGTGCCAGCAGTGAGGGGAACAGGGGGCGATACGAGCAGTACTTC
CASSEGNRGRYEQYF
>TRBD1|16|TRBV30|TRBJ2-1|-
TGTGCCTGGTCTCCTCCGGGGACAGGGAGGATGAATGAGCAGTTCTTC
CAWSPPGTGRMNEQFF
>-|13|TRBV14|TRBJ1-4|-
TGTGCCAGCAGCCAAGAGTGGGCCGAAAAACTGTTTTTT
CASSQEWAEKLFF
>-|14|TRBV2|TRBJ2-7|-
TGTGCCAGCAGTGAAAGCAGGGGCCCTCCCGAGCAGTACTTC
CASSESRGPPEQYF
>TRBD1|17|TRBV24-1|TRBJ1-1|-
TGTGCCACCAGTGATAGCACTAGGGACAGCGAGAACACTGAAGCTTTCTTT
CATSDSTRDSENTEAFF
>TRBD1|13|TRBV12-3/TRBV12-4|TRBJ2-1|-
TGTGCCAGCAGCTCGGGTGGACAGGGGTCGAAGTTCTTC
CASSSGGQGSKFF
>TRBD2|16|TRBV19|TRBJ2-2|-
TGTGCCAGTAGTAGGGCGGGAGGGCCGAACACCGGGGAGCTGTTTTTT
CASSRAGGPNTGELFF
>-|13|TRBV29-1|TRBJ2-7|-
TGCAGCGTTGAAGCGGCGGTCACCTACGAGCAGTACTTC
CSVEAAVTYEQYF
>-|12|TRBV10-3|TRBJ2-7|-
TGTGCCATCAGGCAGGGGAGGTACGAGCAGTACTTC
CAIRQGRYEQYF
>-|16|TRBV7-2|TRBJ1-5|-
TGTGCCAGCAGCTTAGTGGGGACATATAGCAATCAGCCCCAGCATTTT
CASSLVGTYSNQPQHF
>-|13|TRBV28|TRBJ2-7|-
TGTGCCAGCAGTCAGGGTGGTAATCGGGAGCAGTACTTC
CASSQGGNREQYF
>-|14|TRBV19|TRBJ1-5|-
TGTGCCACCCGAGACAGCCTCCGAAATCAGCCCCAGCATTTT
CATRDSLRNQPQHF
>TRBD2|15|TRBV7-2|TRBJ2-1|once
TGTGCCAGCAGCTTAAGACTAGCGGGATACAATGAGCAGTTCTTC
CASSLRLAGYNEQFF
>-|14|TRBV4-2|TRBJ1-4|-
TGTGCCAGCAGCCAAGTGCGGGGTCAGGAAAAACTGTTTTTT
CASSQVRGQEKLFF
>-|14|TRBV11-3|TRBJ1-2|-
TGTGCCAGCAGCGCCGGACGGTCGGGCTATGGCTACACCTTC
CASSAGRSGYGYTF
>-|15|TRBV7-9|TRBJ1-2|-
TGTGCCAGCAGCTTAGCGGGACCAATCCTCTATGGCTACACCTTC
CASSLAGPILYGYTF
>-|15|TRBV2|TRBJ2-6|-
TGTGCCAGCAAACTGGAGAGCTCTGGGGCCAACGTCCTGACTTTC
CASKLESSGANVLTF
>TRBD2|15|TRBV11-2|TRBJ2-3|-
TGTGCCAGCAGCTTCGTAGCGGGACAAGCAGATACGCAGTATTTT
CASSFVAGQADTQYF
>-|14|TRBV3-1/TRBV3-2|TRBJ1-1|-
TGTGCCAGCAGCCAAGAATGGAGGAACACTGAAGCTTTCTTT
CASSQEWRNTEAFF
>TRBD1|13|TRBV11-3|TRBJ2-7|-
TGTGCCAGCAGCTTAAGGGGGCAACGCGAGCAGTACTTC
CASSLRGQREQYF
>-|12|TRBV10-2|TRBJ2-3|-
TGCGCCAGCAGTTTCGTGTCAGATACGCAGTATTTT
CASSFVSDTQYF
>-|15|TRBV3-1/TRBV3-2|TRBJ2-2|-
TGTGCCAGCAGCCAGCGTATTAGCGTGACCGGGGAGCTGTTTTTT
CASSQRISVTGELFF
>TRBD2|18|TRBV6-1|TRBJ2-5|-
TGTGCCAGCAGTGAAGCGATTGGGTCTGCGGGAGGGCGGGAGACCCAGTACTTC
CASSEAIGSAGGRETQYF
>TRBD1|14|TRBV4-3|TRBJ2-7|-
TGCGCCAGCAGCCGTAACAGGGGTACCTACGAGCAGTACTTC
CASSRNRGTYEQYF
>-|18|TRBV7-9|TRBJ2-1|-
TGTGCCAGCAGCTCCGAGACCCTATGGGCTATGGGGTACAATGAGCAGTTCTTC
CASSSETLWAMGYNEQFF
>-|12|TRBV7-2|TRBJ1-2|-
TGTGCCAGCAGCTTAGGGGAATTGAGCTACACCTTC
CASSLGELSYTF
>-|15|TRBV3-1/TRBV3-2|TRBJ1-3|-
TGTGCCAGCAGCCAAGTGCCTGACTCTGGAAACACCATATATTTT
CASSQVPDSGNTIYF